Below are 2 T cell receptor beta chains sequenced from a single sample in a study of blood T cell repertoires in COVID-19. Generated by immunoSEQ multiplex PCR, the TCRdb table keeps only in-frame clones and is missing some. The table has 250,000 or so clones, about 83% seen once. Source material: peripheral blood. All receptors come from a man at least 80 years old with acute or convalescent COVID-19.

V and J are TRBV28 and TRBJ1-5; no clear D. The germline V gene encodes CDR1 MDHEN and CDR2 SYDVKM. The CDR3 sequence is 15 residues long. The V and J ends lost 1 base and 6 bases respectively, with 13 bases between them. The CDR3 protein is CASSLSLIGSQPQHF. The CDR3 DNA is TGTGCCAGCAGTTTATCCCTGATCGGTAGTCAGCCCCAGCATTTT.

The chain combines TRBV4-1 with TRBJ1-2; maybe TRBD1 (6 bases). Germline V gene sequence: CDR1 MGHRA, CDR2 YSYEKL. This CDR3 is 15 amino acids long. V lost 5 bases and J lost 2, with 15 bases in between. In nucleotides, the CDR3 is TGCGCCAGCAGCGGAATAGGACAGTCGAACTATGGCTACACCTTC. Its protein product is CASSGIGQSNYGYTF.